Sequencing of this T cell receptor beta chain was carried out in a study of blood T cell repertoires in COVID-19. CDR1 and CDR2 (germline): MDHEN, SYDVKM. This CDR3 has 15 amino acids. V gave up 5 bases and J gave up 4 bases; unmatched junction bases: 7. Either two negative PCRs, clearance, or symptom resolution qualified Cohort 3 donors as recovered. Here immunoSEQ multiplex PCR was the method, and the copy in TCRdb shows in-frame clones only, minus some. The data show fewer than 250,000 clones, roughly 89% seen once. This sequence was found in a woman aged 40 to 50 who had recovered from COVID-19. The sequencing sample was made of PBMCs or T cells enriched from blood (not recorded which). The rearrangement joins TRBV28 to TRBJ2-7; 11 bases map to TRBD1. The CDR3 nucleotides are TGTGCCAGCAGTGGTGGGACAGGGGGGAGATACGAGCAGTACTTC. Its translation is CASSGGTGGRYEQYF.